This entry features one TCR beta chain sequence. The target antigen is unknown. 5' RACE with UMI labels generated the TRB cDNA libraries. TCRdb reprocessed the 5' RACE reads and stores each CDR3 protein as one record, lacking DNA. This sample lists more than 100,000 distinct CDR3 sequences; its ten largest clones have around 0.44%. This sample is part of a study of CXCR3-negative and CXCR3-positive naive CD8 T cells. Study-wide results and limits: Naive CXCR3-positive cells had TRB CDR3s more hydrophobic than those of CXCR3-negative naive cells. TRBV-TRBJ usage was similar across naive CXCR3 subsets but distinct in memory cells.

The origin of this receptor is a human donor in good health. Some clones in this sample may be carry-over from other donors' samples. Source material: naive CXCR3+ CD8+ T cells from blood. This sample's subset: CD45RO-CCR7+CD27+CD95- naive CD8+ T cells expressing CXCR3 (TNR3+).

CDR3 loop: CASQNNRVRETQYF. This chain uses TRBV28 with TRBJ2-5; TCRdb designates TRBD1, a call that cannot be tested without DNA. Germline V gene data show CDR1 as MDHEN and CDR2 as SYDVKM. The CDR3 runs to 14 residues.